The 21 T cell receptor beta chains below come from one sample, sequenced in a study of identical twins. TCRdb reprocessed the 5' RACE reads via MiXCR and lists one record per CDR3 protein. The data show 1.5 million to 2 million distinct CDR3 sequences, with under 35% seen just once and about 0.3% held by the top ten. Material: cord blood. The receptor source for this set is a newborn girl in good health.

This chain uses TRBV12-3 or TRBV12-4 with TRBJ1-1, with a weak D call TRBD1 (5 bases). The CDR3 totals 13 residues. V gave up 0 bases and J gave up 6 bases, with 8 bases separating them. This CDR3 reads CASSLAGTAEAFF. The CDR3 DNA sequence: TGTGCCAGCAGTTTAGCGGGGACGGCTGAAGCTTTCTTT.

As for this clonotype: Germline and junction disagree at one end, which may indicate a read error. This sequence joins TRBV7-2 and TRBJ2-3; D might be TRBD1 (5 bases). This CDR3 has 14 amino acids. Germline loops: CDR1 SGHTA, CDR2 FQGNSA. CDR3 in amino acids: CASSSGPLDDTHYF. DNA of the CDR3: TGTGCCAGCAGCTCAGGGCCCCTGGACGATACGCACTATTTT.

Only one count was recorded for this clonotype. This rearrangement joins TRBV7-9 to TRBJ2-1, with TRBD2 matching 11 bases. This CDR3 region has 17 residues. Looked up from germline, CDR1 is SEHNR and CDR2 is FQNEAQ (reference sequence). The trim removed 4 bases at V and 2 bases at J, leaving 7 bases unmatched. This CDR3 reads CASSSAHSGGAYNEQFF. In DNA form, the CDR3 reads TGTGCCAGCAGCTCAGCGCATAGCGGGGGGGCCTACAATGAGCAGTTCTTC.

Remarks on this clonotype: Without the conserved terminal phenylalanine or tryptophan, this CDR3 likely stems from a read error. V and J are TRBV5-1 and TRBJ2-1; TRBD2 is a possible D gene (6 bases). The DNA end favors TRBJ2-7, so the J call may be wrong. The germline V gene has CDR1 SGHRS and CDR2 YFSETQ. The CDR3 runs to 12 residues. The CDR3 loop reads CASSSSAAEQYI. In DNA, the CDR3 is TGCGCCAGCAGCTCTAGCGCGGCCGAGCAGTACATC.

In DNA form, the CDR3 reads TGTGCCAGCAGAGGACCGCTTAACTATGGCTACACCTTC. This encodes CASRGPLNYGYTF. V gene TRBV6-1 combines with J gene TRBJ1-2; D not certain. Germline CDR1 is MNHNS and CDR2 is SASEGT. V lost 6 bases and J lost 1, with 9 bases in between. The CDR3 loop spans 13 amino acids.

This clonotype appeared once. This may be a read error: a much more frequent sequence differs by one nucleotide. The J gene is TRBJ2-1, the V gene TRBV5-1, with no clear D. The CDR3 runs 14 residues. V was trimmed by 1 base and J by 2 bases, leaving 7 bases between them. The germline CDR1 and CDR2 sequences are SGHRS and YFSETQ. Here the CDR3 DNA reads TGCGCCAGCAGCTTGTCCAGGCCCTACAATGAGCAGTTCTTC. It is translated as CASSLSRPYNEQFF.

This sequence joins TRBV12-3 or TRBV12-4 and TRBJ1-5; D not certain. The CDR3 is 13 residues long. The V gene lost 6 bases and the J gene lost 6 bases, with 12 bases spanning the gap. The CDR3 loop reads CASSTGLPQPQHF. The CDR3 coding sequence is TGTGCCAGCAGCACTGGCCTGCCTCAGCCCCAGCATTTT.

This chain links TRBV9 with TRBJ2-3; tentative D call: TRBD1 (6 bases). The CDR3 covers 18 residues. Germline V gives CDR1 SGDLS, CDR2 YYNGEE. Trimming left V 0 bases short and J 1 base short, with 18 bases between. In DNA, the CDR3 is TGTGCCAGCAGCGTAGAAGGGGGACACTACGGGGGCACAGATACGCAGTATTTT. Its translation is CASSVEGGHYGGTDTQYF.

The chain links TRBV28 to TRBJ1-2; the D gene is possibly TRBD1 (6 bases). CDR1 and CDR2 from the germline V gene are MDHEN and SYDVKM. V lost 3 bases, J lost 4 bases, and 12 bases lay in between. The CDR3 covers 14 residues. CDR3 coding DNA: TGTGCCAGCAGTTTTGCGGGGGCGCGCTATGGCTACACCTTC. This sequence encodes CASSFAGARYGYTF.

V usage is TRBV30 and J usage is TRBJ2-7, with D uncertain. The germline V gene has CDR1 GTSNPN and CDR2 SVGIG (reference sequence). V gave up 3 bases and J gave up 6 bases, with 9 bases separating them. CDR3 length: 11 amino acids. DNA of the CDR3: TGTGCCTGGAGCCTTGTTGGCGAGCAGTACTTC. This translates into CAWSLVGEQYF.

This clonotype was recorded many times. The chain couples TRBV4-1 to TRBJ2-5, with 11 bases identical to TRBD1. With V trimmed by 1 base and J by 8 bases, 12 bases remained unmatched. The CDR3 spans 17 residues. Per germline, CDR1 MGHRA and CDR2 YSYEKL. This CDR3 is CASSQVMPGQGDYTQYF. CDR3 in DNA: TGCGCCAGCAGCCAAGTTATGCCGGGACAGGGGGATTATACCCAGTACTTC.

The genes are TRBV25-1 and TRBJ1-1; D gene ambiguous. V lost 8 bases and J 4 bases, leaving 8 bases between the germline ends. This CDR3 has 11 amino acids. Per the germline V gene, CDR1 is MGHDK and CDR2 is SYGVNS. CDR3 sequence (DNA): TGTGCCAGCGACCTCGGCACTGAAGCTTTCTTT. Translating gives CASDLGTEAFF.

The V gene is TRBV12-3 or TRBV12-4, the J gene TRBJ2-1; 10 bases agree with TRBD2. The V gene end was trimmed by 6 bases and the J gene end by 6 bases; junction bases not matched to a gene: 8. The CDR3 is 15 residues long. CDR3 region: CASRLAGEAVNEQFF. The CDR3 nucleotides are TGTGCCAGCAGGCTAGCGGGAGAGGCGGTCAATGAGCAGTTCTTC.

This clonotype turned up a few times. The chain uses TRBV10-3 and TRBJ1-6, with TRBD1 as a possible D gene (6 bases). The CDR3 has 13 residues. Deletions cut 6 bases from V and 10 bases from J, with 13 bases between. CDR1 and CDR2 from the germline V gene are ENHRY and SYGVKD. The CDR3 region has the DNA TGTGCCATCAGACAGGGTAAAGGGTCACCCCTCCACTTT. It encodes CAIRQGKGSPLHF.

A word on this clonotype: This may arise from a read error, as a much more abundant clone is one base away. The V gene is TRBV12-3 or TRBV12-4, the J gene TRBJ1-2; D gene uncertain. The CDR3 runs 13 residues. Trimming took off 6 bases at V and 6 bases at J, with 14 bases between the two ends. CDR3 DNA sequence: TGTGCCAGCAGCCCCGACGGCTACCATGGCTACACCTTC. Translation gives CASSPDGYHGYTF.

The V gene is TRBV3-1, the J gene TRBJ2-2, with D hard to call. From germline, CDR1 is LGHDT and CDR2 YNNKEL (reference sequence). The CDR3 extends over 15 amino acids. Trimming cost V 1 base and J 4 bases, with 10 bases left between them. DNA of the CDR3: TGTGCCAGCAGCCAAGTGGTGTCGGGCACCGGGGAGCTGTTTTTT. Encoded protein: CASSQVVSGTGELFF.

The chain carries TRBV10-3 and TRBJ2-5; 8 nucleotides align to TRBD2. Trimming at V came to 4 bases and at J to 1 base, leaving 2 bases not matched to a gene. This CDR3 comprises 14 residues. Germline CDR1 ENHRY, CDR2 SYGVKD. CDR3 loop: CAISVGTSQETQYF. The CDR3 coding sequence is TGTGCCATCAGTGTTGGGACTAGCCAAGAGACCCAGTACTTC.

The V and J genes are TRBV20-1 and TRBJ2-4; D possibly corresponds to TRBD1 (6 bases). The tail of the sequence fits TRBJ2-7 better, so the J call may be wrong. Germline CDR1 DFQATT, CDR2 SNEGSKA (reference sequence). The CDR3 length is 16 residues. The DNA of the CDR3 is TGCAGTGCTAGAGAGACAGGAGGCAGCAGGGCCTACGAGCAGTACTTC. Its protein is CSARETGGSRAYEQYF.

V usage is TRBV12-3 or TRBV12-4 and J usage is TRBJ1-1; 8 bases line up with TRBD1. Losses at the gene ends were 3 bases for V and 5 bases for J; bases not matched to a gene: 11. CDR3 length: 16 amino acids. The CDR3 coding sequence is TGTGCCAGCAGTTTTGACAGGGGCAACTTAGGAACTGAAGCTTTCTTT. Residues: CASSFDRGNLGTEAFF.

This clonotype was detected ten times or more. This rearrangement joins TRBV29-1 to TRBJ2-3; D might be TRBD1 or TRBD2, each matching 6 bases. The CDR3 contains 14 residues. In germline, CDR1 is SQVTM, CDR2 ANQGSEA. The V end was cut by 7 bases, the J end by 2 bases, with 16 bases between. This chain's CDR3 is CSAGGGGSTDTQYF. The CDR3 nucleotides read TGCAGCGCCGGAGGAGGGGGTTCCACAGATACGCAGTATTTT.

This clonotype turned up a few times. The genes are TRBV20-1 and TRBJ2-1; 10 bases fit TRBD2. Per germline, CDR1 DFQATT and CDR2 SNEGSKA (reference sequence). With 6 bases clipped from V and 8 bases from J, the junction kept 4 bases outside the gene matches. CDR3 length equals 12 residues. For the CDR3, the DNA is TGCAGTGCGCTAGCGGGAGCTTATGAGCAGTTCTTC. Translating gives CSALAGAYEQFF.